The present T cell receptor (beta chain) was sequenced within a study of primary melanoma T cells and metastatic recurrence. Turning to the study itself: Samples were primary melanomas of stage T2 to T4.

Study conclusions and caveats: T-cell fraction reportedly outperformed other histopathological variables added to thickness. Reportedly, T-cell fraction predicted progression-free survival beyond thickness, ulceration, mitoses, age.

Only in-frame clones appear in the TCRdb table, and some are missing; sequencing was by immunoSEQ multiplex PCR. The table shows under 750 clones, with around 77% occurring only once. The germline V gene has CDR1 SGHNT and CDR2 YENEEA. V gave up 8 bases and J gave up 1 base, with 24 bases separating them. The CDR3 has 19 residues. Of note for this clone: The antigen remains undetermined.

Patients with resected primary melanoma were considered at risk of metastatic recurrence. The receptor comes from a human donor with melanoma. The specimen was melanoma tumor tissue. The chain carries TRBV11-3 and TRBJ2-6, with D tentatively TRBD2 (6 bases). In DNA form, the CDR3 reads TGTGCCAGCGGCCAATGGGGACTCAAGGGTCAATCTGGGGCCAACGTCCTGACTTTC. Amino acids: CASGQWGLKGQSGANVLTF.